What follows are 10 T cell receptor beta chains derived from one specimen sequenced in a study of cytomegalovirus exposure and HLA in healthy donors (dated by TCRdb to 2017 to 2019). The protocol used for the library was the immunoSEQ multiplex PCR assay. The multiplex PCR relied on a mix of 60 forward primers for TCR Vbeta segments and 13 reverse primers for TCR Jbeta segments. TCRdb retrieved this table from immuneACCESS and kept in-frame rearrangements only. Not all clones are present; in checked studies, unresolved V genes account for under half, and no reason is known for the remainder. Across this sample there are 130,000 or so clones, with 60% to 85% seen only once. In total, the top ten clones hold approximately 1.8% of the sample. Material: PBMCs. The source is a female donor in good health and CMV-seropositive.

V is TRBV5-1 and J is TRBJ2-7, with 7 positions matching TRBD2. The CDR3 has 13 residues. V lost 4 bases, J lost 3 bases, and 4 bases stayed unmatched. The germline V gene has CDR1 SGHRS and CDR2 YFSETQ. The CDR3 region is CASSPSGRYEQYF. CDR3 nucleotide sequence: TGCGCCAGCAGCCCTAGCGGCCGCTACGAGCAGTACTTC.

A few counts support this clone. This chain links TRBV6-5 with TRBJ2-7; TRBD2 agrees at 10 bases. This CDR3 contains 14 residues. With 6 bases clipped from V and 2 bases from J, the junction kept 4 bases outside the gene matches. From germline, CDR1 is MNHEY and CDR2 SVGAGI. The CDR3 nucleotides read TGTGCCAGCAGCTCTCTAGCGGGAGCCTACGAGCAGTACTTC. Protein sequence: CASSSLAGAYEQYF.

This clone was seen a handful of times. The V and J genes are TRBV4-1 and TRBJ1-4, with D perhaps matching TRBD1 (5 bases). Germline V CDR1 and CDR2: MGHRA, YSYEKL. There are 16 residues in the CDR3. Trimming took off 1 base at V and 8 bases at J, with 17 bases between the two ends. The CDR3 is CASSQGDYGGGEKLFF. The CDR3 nucleotides read TGCGCCAGCAGCCAAGGGGATTATGGGGGAGGAGAAAAACTGTTTTTT.

The chain uses TRBV11-3 and TRBJ2-2, with 10 positions matching TRBD1. The CDR3 runs 18 residues. The junction had 10 bases not matched to a gene; V was cut back by 4 bases and J by 2 bases. Germline V gene data show CDR1 as SGHNT and CDR2 as YENEEA. The CDR3 is CASSSTPGTGDNTGELFF. CDR3 bases: TGTGCCAGCAGCTCTACCCCCGGGACAGGGGATAACACCGGGGAGCTGTTTTTT.

The rearrangement joins TRBV19 to TRBJ1-1; possibly TRBD1 for D (5 bases). Trimming pared 3 bases from V and 6 bases from J, leaving 14 bases between. Germline CDR1 LNHDA, CDR2 SQIVND (reference sequence). The CDR3 extends over 14 amino acids. This CDR3 is CASSMSRKGPEAFF. Written as DNA, the CDR3 is TGTGCCAGTAGTATGTCCAGGAAGGGGCCTGAAGCTTTCTTT. The full variable domain, rest sourced from reference TRBV19 and TRBJ1-1, is DGGITQSPKYLFRKEGQNVTLSCEQNLNHDAMYWYRQDPGQGLRLIYYSQIVNDFQKGDIAEGYSVSREKKESFPLTVTSAQKNPTAFYLCASSMSRKGPEAFFGQGTRLTVV.

The genes are TRBV18 and TRBJ1-3; 7 positions match TRBD1. This CDR3 spans 16 amino acids. J lost 4 bases, V lost 2 bases, and 8 bases had no gene match. Germline assignment: CDR1 KGHSH and CDR2 LQKENI. CDR3 in DNA: TGTGCCAGCTCACCAAATGTCCCGGGACAGGGAAACACCATATATTTT. This gives the protein CASSPNVPGQGNTIYF.

This chain links TRBV5-4 with TRBJ2-3, with TRBD2 as a possible D gene (6 bases). V lost 6 bases to trimming and J lost 4 bases, with 15 bases between them. CDR1 is SGHNT, CDR2 YYREEE, per germline (reference sequence). The CDR3 loop spans 14 amino acids. DNA of the CDR3: TGTGCCAGCACCCGAGGGGAGGTCGCAGATACGCAGTATTTT. Its translation is CASTRGEVADTQYF.

This chain joins TRBV6-5 and TRBJ2-7; 7 bases are shared with TRBD1. The germline gives CDR1 MNHEY, CDR2 SVGAGI. The CDR3 is 15 amino acids. V lost 2 bases, J lost 3 bases, and 7 bases stayed unmatched. Here the CDR3 reads CASSYTTGSHYEQYF. The CDR3 region has the DNA TGTGCCAGCAGTTACACGACAGGGAGCCACTACGAGCAGTACTTC.

The chain has TRBV11-2 and TRBJ2-7, with 7 bases fitting TRBD1. Per germline, CDR1 SGHAT and CDR2 FQNNGV. The CDR3 spans 12 residues. The V gene end was trimmed by 5 bases and the J gene end by 4 bases; junction bases not matched to a gene: 2. This chain's CDR3 is CASSLDRYEQYF. Written as DNA, the CDR3 is TGTGCCAGCAGCCTGGACAGGTACGAGCAGTACTTC. Using reference TRBV11-2 and TRBJ2-7 for the parts outside the CDR3, the full variable domain is EAGVAQSPRYKIIEKRQSVAFWCNPISGHATLYWYQQILGQGPKLLIQFQNNGVVDDSQLPKDRFSAERLKGVDSTLKIQPAKLEDSAVYLCASSLDRYEQYFGPGTRLTVT.

The V and J genes are TRBV30 and TRBJ2-3, with D maybe TRBD2 (6 bases). This CDR3 spans 14 amino acids. The V gene lost 3 bases and the J gene lost 8 bases, with 18 bases spanning the gap. In germline, CDR1 is GTSNPN, CDR2 SVGIG (reference sequence). The CDR3 region is CAWRVAGSGGTQYF. The CDR3 DNA reads TGTGCCTGGAGAGTGGCGGGATCCGGGGGTACGCAGTATTTT.